The 27 T cell receptor beta chains in this list originate from one sample, sequenced in a study of T cell clonotyping in hematopoietic cell transplantation. Time point reported: recipient sample about 28 days before transplant, after cytoreduction. The protocol was immunoSEQ multiplex PCR, while the TCRdb copy is restricted to in-frame clones and leaves out a portion. The table includes roughly 45,000 clones, 85% to 90% detected once. The starting material was peripheral blood mononuclear cells, obtained before stem cell transplant. The receptors derive from a man between 60 and 75 years old with biphenotypic leukemia. Some clones in this sample may be carry-over from other donors' samples.

The genes are TRBV28 and TRBJ2-1; D not resolved. Germline V lookup: CDR1 MDHEN, CDR2 SYDVKM. This CDR3 spans 16 amino acids. Trimming took off 2 bases at V and 4 bases at J, with 15 bases between the two ends. CDR3 DNA sequence: TGTGCCAGCAGTTTAGCCTCCGAGGTAGGGTACAATGAGCAGTTCTTC. Its translation: CASSLASEVGYNEQFF.

The genes are TRBV4-2 and TRBJ2-7; D unresolved. Trimming cost V 1 base and J 4 bases, with 14 bases left between them. The CDR3 length is 15 residues. CDR1 and CDR2 from the germline V gene are LGHNA and YNFKEQ. CDR3 coding DNA: TGTGCCAGCAGCCAAGGGTCTGGTGATTGGTACGAGCAGTACTTC. This encodes CASSQGSGDWYEQYF.

V gene TRBV28 combines with J gene TRBJ2-3, with 13 nucleotides matching TRBD2. The V and J ends lost 5 bases and 1 base, in that order; junction bases with no gene match: 3. Germline V gene sequence: CDR1 MDHEN, CDR2 SYDVKM. This CDR3 has 16 amino acids. The CDR3 coding sequence is TGTGCCAGCAGTCCACTAGCGGGAGGGGGCACAGATACGCAGTATTTT. It codes for CASSPLAGGGTDTQYF.

The chain recombines TRBV28 with TRBJ1-2; 10 bases line up with TRBD1. The CDR3 extends over 14 amino acids. Germline-derived CDR1 and CDR2 are MDHEN and SYDVKM. V dropped 1 base and J dropped 13; count of bases not matched to a gene: 9. CDR3 sequence: CASSLSEGTGVSTF. For the CDR3, the DNA is TGTGCCAGCAGTTTATCCGAGGGGACAGGGGTTTCCACCTTC.

This clone was recorded once. The chain is built from TRBV5-1 and TRBJ2-6; D is ambiguous. Germline CDR1 is SGHRS and CDR2 is YFSETQ. V gave up 2 bases and J gave up 0 bases, with 6 bases separating them. The CDR3 is 15 residues long. In nucleotides, the CDR3 is TGCGCCAGCAGCTTTGAACTCTCTGGGGCCAACGTCCTGACTTTC. Translated, it gives CASSFELSGANVLTF.

This chain joins TRBV6-1 and TRBJ2-2; D ambiguous. The ends were cut back, 7 bases at V and 2 bases at J, with 11 bases in the middle. CDR1 and CDR2 (germline): MNHNS, SASEGT. The CDR3 covers 14 residues. For the CDR3, the DNA is TGTGCCAGCACCCCTCCTTCTAACACCGGGGAGCTGTTTTTT. Translation gives CASTPPSNTGELFF.

This clone appeared a few times. This rearrangement joins TRBV4-1 to TRBJ1-2; tentative D call: TRBD1 (5 bases). From germline, CDR1 is MGHRA and CDR2 YSYEKL. V was cut by 6 bases and J by 3 bases, with 11 bases left in between. CDR3 length equals 13 residues. CDR3 DNA: TGCGCCAGCAGGCAGACAGCCGACTATGGCTACACCTTC. It translates to CASRQTADYGYTF.

The chain combines TRBV4-2 with TRBJ2-7, with D maybe TRBD2 (6 bases). V lost 0 bases and J 0 bases, leaving 15 bases between the germline ends. Per the germline V gene, CDR1 is LGHNA and CDR2 is YNFKEQ. The CDR3 sequence is 17 residues long. CDR3 DNA sequence: TGTGCCAGCAGCCAAGATAGTAATAGCGGAAGCTCCTACGAGCAGTACTTC. This gives the protein CASSQDSNSGSSYEQYF.

The rearrangement joins TRBV29-1 to TRBJ2-5; a weak D match, TRBD2 (6 bases). Deletions cut 4 bases from V and 5 bases from J, with 8 bases between. Germline V gene lookup returns CDR1 SQVTM and CDR2 ANQGSEA. This CDR3 region has 11 residues. The CDR3, as DNA: TGCAGCGTTGGGGGGGAGGAGACCCAGTACTTC. It yields the protein CSVGGEETQYF. Supplemented by reference TRBV29-1 and TRBJ2-5, the full variable domain reads SAVISQKPSRDICQRGTSLTIQCQVDSQVTMMFWYRQQPGQSLTLIATANQGSEATYESGFVIDKFPISRPNLTFSTLTVSNMSPEDSSIYLCSVGGEETQYFGPGTRLLVL.

This chain links TRBV4-3 with TRBJ2-7, with 9 bases that match TRBD1. This CDR3 has 14 residues. Germline V gene sequence: CDR1 LGHNA, CDR2 YSLEER. The junction had 3 bases not matched to a gene; V was cut back by 1 base and J by 5 bases. CDR3 amino acids: CASSQGQGEHEQYF. CDR3 DNA: TGCGCCAGCAGCCAAGGACAGGGGGAACACGAGCAGTACTTC.

This rearrangement joins TRBV28 to TRBJ1-5; a possible D gene is TRBD1 (6 bases). Germline lookup yields CDR1 MDHEN and CDR2 SYDVKM. This CDR3 spans 14 amino acids. V was trimmed by 6 bases and J by 1 base, leaving 10 bases between them. The CDR3 nucleotides read TGTGCCAGCAGACGTGGACAGAGCAATCAGCCCCAGCATTTT. This codes for CASRRGQSNQPQHF.

The gene calls are TRBV28 and TRBJ1-5; 9 nucleotides agree with TRBD1. Per germline, CDR1 MDHEN and CDR2 SYDVKM. The CDR3 consists of 14 residues. J gave up 5 bases and V 8 bases, and 7 bases lay outside the gene matches. The CDR3: CASGGDRDYQPQHF. DNA of the CDR3: TGTGCCAGCGGCGGGGACAGGGACTATCAGCCCCAGCATTTT.

The chain employs TRBV27 and TRBJ2-7, with D uncertain. Trimming left V 7 bases short and J 0 bases short, with 7 bases between. The CDR3 extends over 12 amino acids. The germline CDR1 and CDR2 sequences are MNHEY and SMNVEV (reference sequence). CDR3 region: CASTVRSYEQYF. DNA of the CDR3: TGTGCCAGCACCGTACGCTCCTACGAGCAGTACTTC.

The rearrangement uses TRBV28 and TRBJ1-2; D gene uncertain. The CDR3 sequence is 13 residues long. The V and J ends lost 6 bases and 8 bases respectively, with 16 bases between them. CDR1 and CDR2 (germline): MDHEN, SYDVKM. The DNA for the CDR3 is TGTGCCAGCAGCCGATTACAAGTGGGGGGCTACACCTTC. This translates into CASSRLQVGGYTF.

The genes are TRBV7-8 and TRBJ2-2; a weak D match, TRBD1 (6 bases). This CDR3 is built from 18 residues. Germline CDR1 SGHVS, CDR2 FQNEAQ. Trimming removed 5 bases from V and 0 bases from J, with 19 bases in between. DNA of the CDR3: TGTGCCAGCAGCAGTAAGGGGGTGGACCTCGCGAACACCGGGGAGCTGTTTTTT. Its translation: CASSSKGVDLANTGELFF.

The genes are TRBV19 and TRBJ2-5; the D call may be TRBD1 or TRBD2 (6 bases each). Germline loops: CDR1 LNHDA, CDR2 SQIVND (reference sequence). The V end lost 11 bases, the J end lost 2 bases, and 12 bases lay between the germline ends. The length of the CDR3 is 12 residues. The CDR3 sequence is CASRGVQETQYF. CDR3 nucleotide sequence: TGTGCCTCTAGGGGGGTTCAAGAGACCCAGTACTTC.

This chain links TRBV2 with TRBJ1-2, with D maybe TRBD1 (6 bases). V lost 7 bases to trimming and J lost 3 bases, with 12 bases between them. The CDR3 runs to 13 residues. Germline lookup yields CDR1 SNHLY and CDR2 FYNNEI. The CDR3 bases are TGTGCCAGCAAGTACCAGGGGCACTATGGCTACACCTTC. It translates to CASKYQGHYGYTF.

V is TRBV7-3 and J is TRBJ1-1; possible D gene TRBD1, 6 bases. CDR1 and CDR2 (germline): SGHTA, FQGTGA. The CDR3 consists of 17 residues. V lost 0 bases and J 4 bases, leaving 18 bases between the germline ends. The CDR3 nucleotides read TGTGCCAGCAGCTTAACGTCTTTAGGACAGCCGGGCACTGAAGCTTTCTTT. Its protein is CASSLTSLGQPGTEAFF.

This sequence joins TRBV19 and TRBJ1-2, with 7 bases matching TRBD1. This CDR3 spans 14 amino acids. Germline trimming cut 5 bases from V and 5 bases from J; bases unmatched to any gene: 8. Looked up from germline, CDR1 is LNHDA and CDR2 is SQIVND (reference sequence). CDR3: CASSSRTGSYGYTF. DNA of the CDR3: TGTGCCAGTAGTTCCCGGACAGGCTCGTATGGCTACACCTTC.

V usage is TRBV7-2 and J usage is TRBJ2-3; D call uncertain. The CDR3 contains 13 residues. V dropped 1 base and J dropped 2 bases, with 4 bases sitting between them. Germline CDR1 reads SGHTA; CDR2 reads FQGNSA. CDR3 loop: CASSLVVTDTQYF. CDR3 coding DNA: TGTGCCAGCAGCTTAGTTGTCACAGATACGCAGTATTTT.

V and J are TRBV5-1 and TRBJ2-2, with D tentatively TRBD1 (5 bases). The CDR3 spans 15 residues. The V gene lost 0 bases and the J gene lost 7 bases, with 13 bases spanning the gap. Germline loops: CDR1 SGHRS, CDR2 YFSETQ. CDR3 DNA: TGCGCCAGCAGCTTGGGTAGCAGGGAAGGCGGGGAGCTGTTTTTT. Its translation is CASSLGSREGGELFF.

This clone turned up a few times. The J gene is TRBJ1-1, the V gene TRBV27; TRBD1 might be the D (5 bases). Germline loops: CDR1 MNHEY, CDR2 SMNVEV (reference sequence). Trimming took off 4 bases at V and 4 bases at J, with 10 bases between the two ends. The CDR3 runs 13 residues. The CDR3 bases are TGTGCCAGCAGTTCAGAGGGGTTCACTGAAGCTTTCTTT. It translates to CASSSEGFTEAFF.

The rearrangement links TRBV30 to TRBJ1-3; D call uncertain. The CDR3 is made up of 13 amino acids. V was pared by 5 bases and J by 0 bases, with 8 bases between. Germline V gene sequence: CDR1 GTSNPN, CDR2 SVGIG (reference sequence). CDR3 region: CAWDGSSGNTIYF. As DNA, the CDR3 is TGTGCCTGGGACGGCAGCTCTGGAAACACCATATATTTT.

The chain is built from TRBV10-3 and TRBJ1-2, with 11 bases that match TRBD1. CDR1 is ENHRY, CDR2 SYGVKD, per germline. V was clipped by 6 bases and J by 2 bases; unmatched bases: 2. The CDR3 extends over 14 amino acids. The CDR3 DNA follows: TGTGCCATCAGCCGGGACAGGGGGAACTATGGCTACACCTTC. This encodes CAISRDRGNYGYTF.

The chain employs TRBV30 and TRBJ2-7; TRBD2 matches 7 bases. This CDR3 spans 11 amino acids. CDR1 GTSNPN and CDR2 SVGIG come from the germline V gene (reference sequence). J was trimmed by 7 bases and V by 2 bases; bases with no gene match: 2. CDR3 sequence (DNA): TGTGCCTGGAGTACCGGGGGGGAGCAGTACTTC. It translates to CAWSTGGEQYF.

V is TRBV5-6 and J is TRBJ1-3; 9 nucleotides line up with TRBD1. The CDR3 loop spans 18 amino acids. V shed 4 bases, J shed 0 bases, and the junction held 11 bases outside the gene matches. The germline CDR1 and CDR2 sequences are SGHDT and YYEEEE. CDR3 residues: CASSAYRDREISGNTIYF. The CDR3 DNA sequence: TGTGCCAGCAGCGCCTACCGGGACAGGGAAATCTCTGGAAACACCATATATTTT.

The rearrangement links TRBV10-3 to TRBJ2-5, with no clear D. The germline CDR1 and CDR2 sequences are ENHRY and SYGVKD. Trimming cost V 6 bases and J 5 bases, with 10 bases left between them. The CDR3 is 12 residues long. This CDR3 reads CAISSELETQYF. The CDR3 nucleotides are TGTGCCATCAGCTCGGAGTTGGAGACCCAGTACTTC.